The 9 T cell receptor beta chains listed next were all sequenced from one sample in a study of blood T cell repertoires in COVID-19. Data came from immunoSEQ multiplex PCR; TCRdb stores just in-frame clones and leaves some out. This sample carries about 64,000 clones, around 89% of them seen once, and the ten largest clones take about 9.4%. The sequenced sample was PBMCs or T cells enriched from blood (not recorded which). The receptors derive from a woman in her 40s who had recovered from COVID-19.

Only a few counts were recorded for this clone. This chain uses TRBV11-2 with TRBJ1-5; 10 bases line up with TRBD1. V lost 0 bases and J lost 2; bases outside the gene matches: 4. The CDR3 has 17 amino acids. Germline lookup yields CDR1 SGHAT and CDR2 FQNNGV. Written as DNA, the CDR3 is TGTGCCAGCAGCTTAGATCGCGGGACAGGGGGCAATCAGCCCCAGCATTTT. Translating it yields CASSLDRGTGGNQPQHF. The variable domain in full, completed from reference TRBV11-2 and TRBJ1-5, reads EAGVAQSPRYKIIEKRQSVAFWCNPISGHATLYWYQQILGQGPKLLIQFQNNGVVDDSQLPKDRFSAERLKGVDSTLKIQPAKLEDSAVYLCASSLDRGTGGNQPQHFGDGTRLSIL.

V gene TRBV23-1 combines with J gene TRBJ2-7; maybe TRBD1 (5 bases). TRBV23-1 is noted as an ORF with a role that remains uncertain. V lost 3 bases, J lost 2 bases, and 11 bases lay in between. The CDR3 extends over 14 amino acids. As DNA, the CDR3 is TGCGCCAGCAGTCACCTACAGGATACCTACGAGCAGTACTTC. It is translated as CASSHLQDTYEQYF.

The chain employs TRBV6-4 and TRBJ2-7; D unresolved. V was pared by 4 bases and J by 7 bases, with 14 bases between. The CDR3 is made up of 13 amino acids. CDR1 is MRHNA, CDR2 SNTAGT, per germline. The CDR3 DNA reads as TGTGCCAGCAGTGTTGACACCTTCAGTGAGCAGTACTTC. It yields the protein CASSVDTFSEQYF.

This clone was seen a single time. The rearrangement joins TRBV11-2 to TRBJ2-6; D is possibly TRBD1 (5 bases). From germline, CDR1 is SGHAT and CDR2 FQNNGV. Trimming cost V 5 bases and J 2 bases, with 19 bases left between them. This CDR3 has 18 residues. The CDR3 coding sequence is TGTGCCAGCAGCCCAATTAAGACAGAAAAAACTGGGGCCAACGTCCTGACTTTC. It is translated as CASSPIKTEKTGANVLTF.

This clone was observed a handful of times. This rearrangement joins TRBV5-6 to TRBJ2-2; the D is unclear. Germline V CDR1 and CDR2: SGHDT, YYEEEE. The CDR3 spans 14 residues. Trimming removed 2 bases from V and 5 bases from J, with 10 bases in between. Written as DNA, the CDR3 is TGTGCCAGCAGCTTCCAACAGATAACCGGGGAGCTGTTTTTT. Its protein is CASSFQQITGELFF.

The CDR3 is CASRQQGGAGNEQFF. The CDR3 coding sequence is TGTGCCAGTAGACAGCAGGGGGGCGCAGGGAATGAGCAGTTCTTC. The rearrangement joins TRBV19 to TRBJ2-1; possibly TRBD1 for D (7 bases). With 6 bases removed from V and 7 bases from J, the gap between germline ends came to 19 bases. Germline lookup yields CDR1 LNHDA and CDR2 SQIVND (reference sequence). CDR3 length equals 15 residues.

The gene calls are TRBV11-3 and TRBJ1-4, with 10 bases lining up with TRBD1. This CDR3 is 15 amino acids long. V gave up 4 bases and J gave up 6 bases; unmatched junction bases: 5. CDR1 and CDR2 from the germline V gene are SGHNT and YENEEA. As DNA, the CDR3 is TGTGCCAGCAGCTGGCGAGACAGGGGGCATGAAAAACTGTTTTTT. As protein: CASSWRDRGHEKLFF. Drawing the rest from reference TRBV11-3 and TRBJ1-4, the complete variable domain is EAGVVQSPRYKIIEKKQPVAFWCNPISGHNTLYWYLQNLGQGPELLIRYENEEAVDDSQLPKDRFSAERLKGVDSTLKIQPAELGDSAVYLCASSWRDRGHEKLFFGSGTQLSVL.

This chain uses TRBV23-1 with TRBJ1-1; no firm D call. TRBV23-1 is recorded as an ORF, its role being uncertain. The CDR3 is 14 residues long. Between the trimmed V and J ends, which lost 2 bases and 7 bases, there was a span of 14 bases. CDR3 region: CASSQKEMRNEAFF. CDR3 DNA: TGCGCCAGCAGTCAAAAGGAGATGAGGAATGAAGCTTTCTTT.

This chain connects TRBV3-1 (or the pseudogene TRBV3-2) to TRBJ2-5, with D possibly TRBD1 on 6 matching bases. Germline V CDR1 and CDR2: LGHDT, YNNKEL (reference sequence). V was cut by 0 bases and J by 9 bases, with 17 bases left in between. The CDR3 covers 15 residues. CDR3 DNA: TGTGCCAGCAGCCAAGATGCGAGACAGGTCCGGTCCCAGTACTTC. Translating it yields CASSQDARQVRSQYF.